One sample yielded the 14 T cell receptor beta chains listed below, sequenced in a study of beta chain features in type 1 diabetes. The entirety of the isolated RNA underwent reverse transcription, so expressed TCRB transcripts were sequenced. Assay used: immunoSEQ multiplex PCR; TCRdb lists only in-frame clones, some missing. In the table there are 970,000 or so clones, 15% to 20% of which are singletons. The sequencing input was naive CD4+ T cells from blood. These TCRs come from a young woman in good health.

The V call is TRBV25-1, the J call TRBJ2-5; 7 bases fit TRBD1. CDR1 and CDR2 from the germline V gene are MGHDK and SYGVNS. The CDR3 sequence is 15 residues long. After removal of 2 bases from V and 4 bases from J, the junction contained 7 bases not matched to a gene. The CDR3 protein is CASSEGTAGGETQYF. The CDR3 bases are TGTGCCAGCAGTGAAGGGACAGCTGGGGGAGAGACCCAGTACTTC. The whole variable domain, filled in from reference TRBV25-1 and TRBJ2-5, reads EADIYQTPRYLVIGTGKKITLECSQTMGHDKMYWYQQDPGMELHLIHYSYGVNSTEKGDLSSESTVSRIRTEHFPLTLESARPSHTSQYLCASSEGTAGGETQYFGPGTRLLVL.

The chain couples TRBV18 to TRBJ1-1, with D possibly matching TRBD1 (6 bases). Trimming removed 4 bases at V and 3 bases at J, with 15 bases between. Per the germline V gene, CDR1 is KGHSH and CDR2 is LQKENI. The CDR3 totals 15 residues. The CDR3 nucleotides read TGTGCCAGCTCACGGACGGGGGCTGTTTACACTGAAGCTTTCTTT. Protein product: CASSRTGAVYTEAFF.

This clone appeared a few times. This chain uses TRBV2 with TRBJ2-2; maybe TRBD1 (5 bases). V shed 6 bases and J shed 0 bases, with 11 bases lying between them. CDR3 size: 15 residues. Germline V CDR1 and CDR2: SNHLY, FYNNEI. The CDR3 region has the DNA TGTGCCAGCAGCGTTTTAGGGGCGAACACCGGGGAGCTGTTTTTT. This codes for CASSVLGANTGELFF.

There are a few counts of this clone. Other DNA variants within this sample encode the same CDR3. The chain combines TRBV5-1 with TRBJ1-1; D might be TRBD1 (5 bases). Per germline, CDR1 SGHRS and CDR2 YFSETQ. The CDR3 length is 13 residues. The V end lost 1 base, the J end lost 1 base, and 5 bases lay between the germline ends. CDR3: CASSLTGNTEAFF. The DNA for the CDR3 is TGCGCCAGCAGCTTGACAGGGAACACTGAAGCTTTCTTT.

This rearrangement joins TRBV15 to TRBJ2-1; 12 bases fit TRBD2. Germline V gene sequence: CDR1 LNHNV, CDR2 YYDKDF (reference sequence). V was clipped by 4 bases and J by 6 bases; unmatched bases: 10. The CDR3 runs 17 residues. The CDR3 DNA follows: TGTGCCACCAGCAAGCCTAGCGGGAGGGCCCGGTTCAATGAGCAGTTCTTC. It yields the protein CATSKPSGRARFNEQFF.

Details on this clone: The same CDR3 also results from other DNA sequences found in this sample. This sequence joins TRBV5-1 and TRBJ2-7, with D uncertain. Trimming removed 3 bases from V and 4 bases from J, with 5 bases in between. The CDR3 consists of 11 residues. CDR1 and CDR2 (germline): SGHRS, YFSETQ. This CDR3 is CASSSLYEQYF. The CDR3 bases are TGCGCCAGCAGCTCTCTTTACGAGCAGTACTTC.

The gene calls are TRBV18 and TRBJ2-1, with TRBD1 matching over 10 bases. Unmatched junction bases numbered 11, after V lost 6 bases and J lost 9 bases. The CDR3 totals 15 residues. Germline V CDR1 and CDR2: KGHSH, LQKENI. CDR3 sequence (DNA): TGTGCCAGCTCCCCGGGACAGGGGACTCTAGGTGAGCAGTTCTTC. The encoded protein is CASSPGQGTLGEQFF.

This clone was observed a few times. A much larger clonotype is one base distant, so this may be a read error. Other DNA sequences in this sample translate to the same CDR3. The V and J genes are TRBV14 and TRBJ2-3; D is ambiguous. Trimming removed 3 bases from V and 4 bases from J, with 2 bases in between. This CDR3 contains 11 residues. The germline V gene encodes CDR1 SGHDN and CDR2 FVKESK. CDR3 in amino acids: CASSHADTQYF. The CDR3 DNA reads TGTGCCAGCAGCCACGCAGATACGCAGTATTTT. The full variable domain, completed using reference TRBV14 and TRBJ2-3, is EAGVTQFPSHSVIEKGQTVTLRCDPISGHDNLYWYRRVMGKEIKFLLHFVKESKQDESGMPNNRFLAERTGGTYSTLKVQPAELEDSGVYFCASSHADTQYFGPGTRLTVL.

This clone was observed a few times. The chain couples TRBV7-2 to TRBJ2-2; 7 bases align to TRBD2. The trim removed 5 bases at V and 6 bases at J, leaving 9 bases unmatched. Germline V gene lookup returns CDR1 SGHTA and CDR2 FQGNSA. The CDR3 is 15 residues long. The CDR3, as DNA: TGTGCCAGCAGCCAGATCCGGGACTATTCCGGGGAGCTGTTTTTT. This translates into CASSQIRDYSGELFF.

The chain employs TRBV5-6 and TRBJ2-4; D is undetermined. Trimming shortened V by 4 bases and J by 5 bases, and 10 bases separated the two germline ends. CDR3 length: 13 residues. Germline loops: CDR1 SGHDT, CDR2 YYEEEE. CDR3 residues: CASSPGSQNIQYF. In nucleotides, the CDR3 is TGTGCCAGCAGCCCTGGGTCACAAAACATTCAGTACTTC.

This clone showed up just a few times. The J gene is TRBJ1-2, the V gene TRBV20-1, with unresolved D. Per germline, CDR1 DFQATT and CDR2 SNEGSKA (reference sequence). Between the trimmed V and J ends, which lost 8 bases and 4 bases, there was a span of 11 bases. The CDR3 loop spans 11 amino acids. In DNA, the CDR3 is TGCAGTTTTACCACAACCTATGGCTACACCTTC. This codes for CSFTTTYGYTF.

This clone has a handful of counts. The rearrangement links TRBV9 to TRBJ2-5; the D call may be TRBD1 or TRBD2 (5 bases each). Germline CDR1 is SGDLS and CDR2 is YYNGEE. V lost 3 bases and J 4 bases, leaving 13 bases between the germline ends. CDR3 length equals 14 residues. The CDR3 loop reads CASSGRGERETQYF. CDR3 nucleotide sequence: TGTGCCAGCAGCGGACGAGGGGAGCGAGAGACCCAGTACTTC.

The V and J genes are TRBV9 and TRBJ2-1; D unclear. Germline V gene lookup returns CDR1 SGDLS and CDR2 YYNGEE. The CDR3 length is 17 residues. V was pared by 2 bases and J by 5 bases, with 20 bases between. CDR3 region: CASSVQVGRSHHNEQFF. The CDR3 DNA sequence: TGTGCCAGCAGCGTGCAGGTCGGGCGGAGTCATCACAATGAGCAGTTCTTC.

This clone was found a few times. The chain employs TRBV7-9 and TRBJ1-1; TRBD1 agrees at 7 bases. With V trimmed by 1 base and J by 6 bases, 11 bases remained unmatched. Germline V gene sequence: CDR1 SEHNR, CDR2 FQNEAQ (reference sequence). This CDR3 comprises 16 residues. The CDR3, as DNA: TGTGCCAGCAGCTTAGGGTACAGGGGAGCGACAGCTGAAGCTTTCTTT. Protein product: CASSLGYRGATAEAFF.